The 17 T cell receptor beta chains listed next were all sequenced from one sample in a study of blood T cell repertoires in COVID-19 (dated by TCRdb to 2018 to 2020). The protocol used for the library was the immunoSEQ multiplex PCR assay. TCRdb took over this immuneACCESS table, retaining in-frame rearrangements with V and J assigned. Such tables are incomplete; in checked studies, under half of the missing clones stem from an unresolved V gene, and the remainder is unexplained. Present in this sample are about 220,000 clones, 80% to 90% of which were seen just once. The top ten clones comprise 2% to 3% of the sample. Sequencing was carried out using peripheral blood. The receptor source for this set is a woman in her thirties or forties with active or convalescent COVID-19.

This chain links TRBV11-3 with TRBJ2-3, with TRBD2 matching over 11 bases. Per the germline V gene, CDR1 is SGHNT and CDR2 is YENEEA. CDR3 length equals 16 residues. J was trimmed by 2 bases and V by 0 bases; bases with no gene match: 1. Here the CDR3 reads CASSLELAGDTDTQYF. The CDR3 DNA is TGTGCCAGCAGCTTAGAACTAGCGGGAGACACAGATACGCAGTATTTT.

The V gene is TRBV18, the J gene TRBJ2-1, with 8 bases fitting TRBD2. Germline CDR1 is KGHSH and CDR2 is LQKENI. The trim removed 5 bases at V and 8 bases at J, leaving 11 bases unmatched. This CDR3 is 15 amino acids long. The CDR3 DNA sequence: TGTGCCAGCTCAGACCAAGCGGGGGTAGTCGATGAGCAGTTCTTC. Translating it yields CASSDQAGVVDEQFF.

This clone was picked up one time. This chain joins TRBV5-4 and TRBJ2-1, with D perhaps matching TRBD2 (6 bases). Trimming pared 2 bases from V and 0 bases from J, leaving 6 bases between. There are 14 residues in the CDR3. Germline assignment: CDR1 SGHNT and CDR2 YYREEE (reference sequence). The CDR3 DNA follows: TGTGCCAGCAGCTTCGGGAGCTCCTACAATGAGCAGTTCTTC. Protein product: CASSFGSSYNEQFF.

V gene TRBV5-6 combines with J gene TRBJ1-1; 8 bases line up with TRBD1. V lost 3 bases and J lost 4; bases outside the gene matches: 8. The CDR3 contains 15 residues. Per germline, CDR1 SGHDT and CDR2 YYEEEE. CDR3 residues: CASSYRDRTFTEAFF. In DNA form, the CDR3 reads TGTGCCAGCAGCTACCGGGACAGGACTTTCACTGAAGCTTTCTTT. The variable domain in full, completed from reference TRBV5-6 and TRBJ1-1, reads DAGVTQSPTHLIKTRGQQVTLRCSPKSGHDTVSWYQQALGQGPQFIFQYYEEEERQRGNFPDRFSGHQFPNYSSELNVNALLLGDSALYLCASSYRDRTFTEAFFGQGTRLTVV.

Written as DNA, the CDR3 is TGTGCCAGCAGTTTATCGACAGGGGAAGGCTACACCTTC. Its protein is CASSLSTGEGYTF. This chain uses TRBV27 with TRBJ1-2; 8 bases are shared with TRBD1. This CDR3 has 13 residues. CDR1 and CDR2 (germline): MNHEY, SMNVEV (reference sequence). J was trimmed by 8 bases and V by 0 bases; bases with no gene match: 2.

As for this clone: In the same sample, other DNA sequences code for this CDR3. The gene calls are TRBV19 and TRBJ1-3; D gene unclear. Germline CDR1 reads LNHDA; CDR2 reads SQIVND (reference sequence). V was pared by 4 bases and J by 0 bases, with 7 bases between. The CDR3 consists of 14 residues. CDR3 in DNA: TGTGCCAGTAGTACGGGGAGCTCTGGAAACACCATATATTTT. This codes for CASSTGSSGNTIYF. Complete variable domain (other parts from reference TRBV19 and TRBJ1-3): DGGITQSPKYLFRKEGQNVTLSCEQNLNHDAMYWYRQDPGQGLRLIYYSQIVNDFQKGDIAEGYSVSREKKESFPLTVTSAQKNPTAFYLCASSTGSSGNTIYFGEGSWLTVV.

The V gene is TRBV9, the J gene TRBJ1-3, with D perhaps TRBD1 (5 bases). This CDR3 is 14 amino acids long. Germline assignment: CDR1 SGDLS and CDR2 YYNGEE. Trimming left V 6 bases short and J 1 base short, with 11 bases between. CDR3 protein: CASTDSPSGNTIYF. The CDR3 DNA reads TGTGCCAGCACCGACAGTCCTTCTGGAAACACCATATATTTT.

This clone was observed once. The chain is built from TRBV18 and TRBJ2-7, with D tentatively TRBD2 (5 bases). There are 14 residues in the CDR3. The V and J ends lost 2 bases and 6 bases respectively, with 14 bases between them. From germline, CDR1 is KGHSH and CDR2 LQKENI. This chain's CDR3 is CASSPGGQHLEQYF. The DNA for the CDR3 is TGTGCCAGCTCACCAGGAGGCCAACACCTCGAGCAGTACTTC.

The rearrangement joins TRBV3-1 (or the pseudogene TRBV3-2) to TRBJ2-3; 8 positions agree with TRBD2. CDR3 length equals 15 residues. V gave up 4 bases and J gave up 2 bases; unmatched junction bases: 5. Per germline, CDR1 LGHDT and CDR2 YNNKEL (reference sequence). The CDR3 DNA sequence: TGTGCCAGCAGCCTGAAACTAGCGGTCACAGATACGCAGTATTTT. This encodes CASSLKLAVTDTQYF.

The chain recombines TRBV6-5 with TRBJ2-7, with unresolved D. Trimming removed 5 bases at V and 3 bases at J, with 11 bases between. This CDR3 is 13 amino acids long. The germline CDR1 and CDR2 sequences are MNHEY and SVGAGI. CDR3 amino acids: CASSRETGYEQYF. Written as DNA, the CDR3 is TGTGCCAGCAGTAGAGAGACTGGCTACGAGCAGTACTTC.

The chain combines TRBV28 with TRBJ2-1; TRBD1 matches at 9 bases. Germline V gene data show CDR1 as MDHEN and CDR2 as SYDVKM. V dropped 7 bases and J dropped 7; count of bases not matched to a gene: 5. There are 13 residues in the CDR3. The CDR3: CASIRTGVNEQFF. CDR3 nucleotides: TGTGCCAGCATAAGGACAGGGGTTAATGAGCAGTTCTTC.

This clone was seen a few times. This rearrangement joins TRBV7-6 to TRBJ1-6, with 8 bases aligning to TRBD1. The CDR3 is made up of 15 amino acids. The germline gives CDR1 SGHVS, CDR2 FNYEAQ. Unmatched junction bases numbered 6, after V lost 0 bases and J lost 11 bases. CDR3: CASSLATGESTPLHF. The CDR3 DNA follows: TGTGCCAGCAGCTTAGCGACAGGGGAGTCTACACCCCTCCACTTT.

This chain uses TRBV7-6 with TRBJ2-1, with TRBD1 matching 10 bases. In germline, CDR1 is SGHVS, CDR2 FNYEAQ. The CDR3 covers 15 residues. Losses at the gene ends were 1 base for V and 7 bases for J; bases not matched to a gene: 4. The CDR3 nucleotides read TGTGCCAGCAGCTTAGGGACAGGGGGAATTAATGAGCAGTTCTTC. Translating it yields CASSLGTGGINEQFF. Supplemented by reference TRBV7-6 and TRBJ2-1, the full variable domain reads GAGVSQSPRYKVTKRGQDVALRCDPISGHVSLYWYRQALGQGPEFLTYFNYEAQQDKSGLPNDRFSAERPEGSISTLTIQRTEQRDSAMYRCASSLGTGGINEQFFGPGTRLTVL.

This clone turned up a few times. Written as DNA, the CDR3 is TGTGCCAGCAGTAGCGGGGGGGCCGGTCTTGAGACCCAGTACTTC. Its translation is CASSSGGAGLETQYF. This chain joins TRBV28 and TRBJ2-5; the match to TRBD2 covers 10 bases. The trim removed 5 bases at V and 5 bases at J, leaving 8 bases unmatched. In germline, CDR1 is MDHEN, CDR2 SYDVKM. The CDR3 contains 15 residues. Drawing the rest from reference TRBV28 and TRBJ2-5, the complete variable domain is DVKVTQSSRYLVKRTGEKVFLECVQDMDHENMFWYRQDPGLGLRLIYFSYDVKMKEKGDIPEGYSVSREKKERFSLILESASTNQTSMYLCASSSGGAGLETQYFGPGTRLLVL.

This clone appeared once. The chain is built from TRBV7-8 and TRBJ1-2; 7 positions agree with TRBD1. Germline-derived CDR1 and CDR2 are SGHVS and FQNEAQ. V shed 1 base and J 3 bases; nucleotides not matched to a gene: 2. The CDR3 extends over 14 amino acids. The CDR3 region is CASSLGTGDYGYTF. The CDR3 nucleotides read TGTGCCAGCAGCTTAGGCACAGGGGACTATGGCTACACCTTC.

V gene TRBV14 combines with J gene TRBJ1-4, with D tentatively TRBD1 (5 bases). Trimming shortened V by 5 bases and J by 6 bases, and 16 bases separated the two germline ends. The CDR3 sequence is 15 residues long. CDR1 is SGHDN, CDR2 FVKESK, per germline. The CDR3 DNA follows: TGTGCCAGCAGCTCCCATATTTCGGGGGATGAAAAACTGTTTTTT. Its translation is CASSSHISGDEKLFF.

This clone appeared a few times. The chain combines TRBV7-9 with TRBJ2-1; possibly TRBD1 for D (5 bases). The V gene's germline CDR1 is SEHNR and CDR2 FQNEAQ (reference sequence). The CDR3 sequence is 13 residues long. Trimming shortened V by 5 bases and J by 7 bases, and 12 bases separated the two germline ends. This CDR3 is CASSQFQGNEQFF. CDR3 nucleotides: TGTGCCAGCAGCCAGTTCCAGGGTAATGAGCAGTTCTTC.